This T cell receptor beta chain was recorded in a study of blood T cell repertoires in COVID-19. At the level of the study: Samples taken during acute and convalescent COVID-19 were collected in the United States, Italy and Spain. Sources were T cells, B-cell-depleted T cells, or PBMCs; the material itself was cDNA or gDNA.

As originally analysed: Quantification of nucleated cells was approximated via reference gene primer amplification. The assay was immunoSEQ multiplex PCR, and TCRdb's table has in-frame clones only and misses some. D and trimming were read from the DNA, whereas the V and J calls and clone size are those reported in that table. The profile covers 210,000 or so clones, with about nine tenths appearing a single time and approximately 2.4% taken by the ten largest. Seattle researchers signed up patients amid active infection and tracked them longitudinally. CDR1 is SGHAT, CDR2 FQNNGV, per germline. After removal of 3 bases from V and 7 bases from J, the junction contained 14 bases not matched to a gene. CDR3 size: 16 residues.

The chain joins TRBV11-2 to TRBJ1-2; 7 bases are a match to TRBD1. The receptor was derived from a man aged 25 to 40 with COVID-19, enrolled during active disease. The specimen sequenced was peripheral blood. The CDR3 reads CASSLTSPAGGSGYTF. CDR3 coding DNA: TGTGCCAGCAGCTTGACGTCCCCGGCAGGGGGTAGTGGCTACACCTTC. Complete variable domain (other parts from reference TRBV11-2 and TRBJ1-2): EAGVAQSPRYKIIEKRQSVAFWCNPISGHATLYWYQQILGQGPKLLIQFQNNGVVDDSQLPKDRFSAERLKGVDSTLKIQPAKLEDSAVYLCASSLTSPAGGSGYTFGSGTRLTVV.